Listed here are 3 T cell receptor beta chains from one sample, sequenced in a study of T cell responses to AZD1222 COVID-19 vaccine. Some clones are missing from TCRdb's copy, which holds only in-frame ones; the method was immunoSEQ multiplex PCR. The sample includes 100,000 to 150,000 clones, approximately 90% of them seen just once. Sequences were derived from peripheral blood, sampled on day 0 of AZD1222 vaccination. The receptors here all came from an adult in good health.

This clone was recorded once. J is TRBJ2-1 and V is TRBV5-1; 8 positions agree with TRBD1. The CDR3 runs 15 residues. The germline V gene encodes CDR1 SGHRS and CDR2 YFSETQ. Trimming removed 1 base from V and 5 bases from J; junction bases left unmatched: 5. The CDR3 DNA reads as TGCGCCAGCAGCTTGAGACAGGGGATCCACAATGAGCAGTTCTTC. Amino acid sequence: CASSLRQGIHNEQFF.

This clone came up a few times. The chain links TRBV19 to TRBJ2-1; TRBD2 is a possible D gene (5 bases). This CDR3 spans 13 amino acids. V lost 10 bases and J 4 bases, leaving 14 bases between the germline ends. Germline V gene data show CDR1 as LNHDA and CDR2 as SQIVND (reference sequence). The CDR3 nucleotides are TGTGCCACACAAAAGGACTTTTACAATGAGCAGTTCTTC. This gives the protein CATQKDFYNEQFF.

The chain uses TRBV24-1 and TRBJ2-3; D ambiguous. Per germline, CDR1 KGHDR and CDR2 SFDVKD. V was trimmed by 1 base and J by 0 bases, leaving 13 bases between them. This CDR3 contains 17 residues. For the CDR3, the DNA is TGTGCCACCAGTGATTTCCCAGACTTCACTAGCACAGATACGCAGTATTTT. Translating gives CATSDFPDFTSTDTQYF.